What follows are 28 T cell receptor beta chains derived from one specimen sequenced in a study of cytomegalovirus exposure and HLA in healthy donors. Amplification used 60 Vbeta primers and 13 Jbeta primers. Libraries were prepared by immunoSEQ multiplex PCR; TCRdb keeps only in-frame clonotypes and omits some of them. The table includes 150,000 to 200,000 clones, about four fifths detected once. Sequencing was performed on PBMCs. The origin of the receptors is a woman aged 45-65 years in good health and CMV-seronegative.

This clone was picked up a small number of times. The gene calls are TRBV29-1 and TRBJ1-3; 8 positions agree with TRBD1. J gave up 2 bases and V 4 bases, and 4 bases lay outside the gene matches. Germline values: CDR1 SQVTM, CDR2 ANQGSEA. This CDR3 region has 14 residues. The CDR3 sequence is CSVGLGQAGNTIYF. The CDR3 nucleotides are TGCAGCGTTGGACTGGGACAGGCTGGAAACACCATATATTTT.

J is TRBJ1-1 and V is TRBV6-5, with 7 bases aligning to TRBD1. V gave up 10 bases and J gave up 1 base; unmatched junction bases: 12. Germline V lookup: CDR1 MNHEY, CDR2 SVGAGI. The CDR3 consists of 15 residues. As DNA, the CDR3 is TGTGCCACCCGAGGATCGGGACAGTCGAACACTGAAGCTTTCTTT. Residues: CATRGSGQSNTEAFF.

The genes are TRBV19 and TRBJ1-6; D gene uncertain. Trimming removed 3 bases from V and 5 bases from J, with 8 bases in between. The CDR3 runs to 14 residues. The V gene's germline CDR1 is LNHDA and CDR2 SQIVND (reference sequence). The CDR3 here is CASSIGKDNSPLHF. CDR3 nucleotide sequence: TGTGCCAGTAGTATCGGGAAAGATAATTCACCCCTCCACTTT.

J is TRBJ1-2 and V is TRBV4-1, with TRBD1 identical over 7 bases. The germline gives CDR1 MGHRA, CDR2 YSYEKL. The V segment lost 3 bases and the J segment 3 bases; nucleotides outside the gene matches: 7. This CDR3 comprises 15 residues. The CDR3 protein is CASSQPGQHHYGYTF. In DNA form, the CDR3 reads TGCGCCAGCAGCCAGCCGGGACAGCATCACTATGGCTACACCTTC.

The chain uses TRBV5-6 and TRBJ2-7; a possible D gene is TRBD1 (7 bases). Germline-derived CDR1 and CDR2 are SGHDT and YYEEEE. Trimming removed 6 bases at V and 3 bases at J, with 19 bases between. The CDR3 extends over 15 amino acids. DNA for the CDR3: TGTGCCAGCATCTCTAGGGCAGGGGGGAGCTACGAGCAGTACTTC. Protein product: CASISRAGGSYEQYF.

This clone was seen more than once but under ten times. The germline gene is not matched at one end of the junction; a read error may be the cause. The genes are TRBV7-9 and TRBJ2-1; TRBD2 matches 12 bases. Germline V gene data show CDR1 as SEHNR and CDR2 as FQNEAQ (reference sequence). The CDR3 has 15 amino acids. This chain's CDR3 is CSSSPTSGSYNEQFF. For the CDR3, the DNA is TGTTCCAGCAGCCCGACTAGCGGGAGCTACAATGAGCAGTTCTTC.

This rearrangement joins TRBV7-9 to TRBJ2-3; TRBD1 agrees at 8 bases. V lost 3 bases and J lost 3; bases outside the gene matches: 8. This CDR3 has 16 amino acids. Germline lookup yields CDR1 SEHNR and CDR2 FQNEAQ (reference sequence). CDR3 sequence: CASSFAAGGMTDTQYF. CDR3 bases: TGTGCCAGCAGCTTTGCGGCAGGGGGCATGACAGATACGCAGTATTTT. The full variable domain, its missing parts supplied by reference TRBV7-9 and TRBJ2-3, is DTGVSQNPRHKITKRGQNVTFRCDPISEHNRLYWYRQTLGQGPEFLTYFQNEAQLEKSRLLSDRFSAERPKGSFSTLEIQRTEQGDSAMYLCASSFAAGGMTDTQYFGPGTRLTVL.

The CDR3 protein is CASSQDASQAYEQYF. The CDR3 DNA sequence: TGCGCCAGCAGCCAAGATGCGTCACAGGCCTACGAGCAGTACTTC. The rearrangement uses TRBV4-1 and TRBJ2-7; weak D call: TRBD1 (5 bases). CDR3 length: 15 amino acids. The ends were cut back, 0 bases at V and 2 bases at J, with 11 bases in the middle. Germline CDR1 MGHRA, CDR2 YSYEKL.

The chain joins TRBV7-8 to TRBJ2-7; TRBD1 matches at 12 bases. CDR1 and CDR2 from the germline V gene are SGHVS and FQNEAQ. Trimming cost V 4 bases and J 2 bases; bases outside gene matches: 12. The CDR3 extends over 18 amino acids. CDR3 bases: TGTGCCAGCAGCTCCTCCGGGACAGGGGGCTTCACTACCTACGAGCAGTACTTC. Protein product: CASSSSGTGGFTTYEQYF. The variable domain in full, completed from reference TRBV7-8 and TRBJ2-7, reads GAGVSQSPRYKVAKRGQDVALRCDPISGHVSLFWYQQALGQGPEFLTYFQNEAQLDKSGLPSDRFFAERPEGSVSTLKIQRTQQEDSAVYLCASSSSGTGGFTTYEQYFGPGTRLTVT.

This chain uses TRBV19 with TRBJ1-1; 12 bases agree with TRBD1. Germline CDR1 reads LNHDA; CDR2 reads SQIVND (reference sequence). CDR3 length: 15 residues. J lost 8 bases, V lost 3 bases, and 7 bases had no gene match. CDR3 sequence (DNA): TGTGCCAGTAGTATTGGAGGGACAGGGGGCGCCGAAGCTTTCTTT. It encodes CASSIGGTGGAEAFF.

The J gene is TRBJ1-1, the V gene TRBV30, with 10 positions matching TRBD1. The CDR3 is 16 residues long. CDR1 and CDR2 from the germline V gene are GTSNPN and SVGIG (reference sequence). V lost 1 base and J lost 0; bases outside the gene matches: 5. CDR3 protein: CAWSARGQGMNTEAFF. The CDR3 region has the DNA TGTGCCTGGAGTGCCAGGGGACAGGGGATGAACACTGAAGCTTTCTTT.

The DNA of the CDR3 is TGTGCCAGCAGCTTGGCCGGGACAGGGTATGGCTACACCTTC. Its translation: CASSLAGTGYGYTF. The chain joins TRBV5-6 to TRBJ1-2; 9 nucleotides align to TRBD1. V dropped 0 bases and J dropped 5; count of bases not matched to a gene: 2. CDR1 and CDR2 (germline): SGHDT, YYEEEE. The CDR3 has 14 residues.

The V call is TRBV28, the J call TRBJ2-7; maybe TRBD1 (5 bases). Germline values: CDR1 MDHEN, CDR2 SYDVKM. V dropped 3 bases and J dropped 1 base, with 10 bases sitting between them. The CDR3 has 14 residues. The CDR3 DNA follows: TGTGCCAGCAGTTTCACAGGTGGATCCTACGAGCAGTACTTC. This sequence encodes CASSFTGGSYEQYF. The variable domain in full, with the rest retrieved from reference TRBV28 and TRBJ2-7, is DVKVTQSSRYLVKRTGEKVFLECVQDMDHENMFWYRQDPGLGLRLIYFSYDVKMKEKGDIPEGYSVSREKKERFSLILESASTNQTSMYLCASSFTGGSYEQYFGPGTRLTVT.

A note on this clone: The sample carries other DNA sequences with the same CDR3. The genes are TRBV7-9 and TRBJ1-1; TRBD1 might be the D (6 bases). The CDR3 covers 14 residues. Trimming took off 1 base at V and 4 bases at J, with 10 bases between the two ends. The germline V gene has CDR1 SEHNR and CDR2 FQNEAQ (reference sequence). The CDR3 loop reads CASSLVGAGTEAFF. The CDR3 bases are TGTGCCAGCAGCTTAGTGGGGGCTGGCACTGAAGCTTTCTTT.

The gene calls are TRBV28 and TRBJ1-2; D not certain. The CDR3 runs 13 residues. Trimming shortened V by 6 bases and J by 4 bases, and 12 bases separated the two germline ends. Per germline, CDR1 MDHEN and CDR2 SYDVKM. This CDR3 is CASSADGLYGYTF. DNA for the CDR3: TGTGCCAGCAGCGCGGACGGACTCTATGGCTACACCTTC.

This clone appeared a few times. In the same sample, other DNA sequences code for this CDR3. This chain links TRBV13 with TRBJ1-5; 7 bases agree with TRBD1. This CDR3 region has 14 residues. The ends lost 5 bases at V and 4 bases at J; junction bases unmatched: 5. CDR1 is PRHDT, CDR2 FYEKMQ, per germline (reference sequence). CDR3 residues: CASSQGTANQPQHF. The CDR3 region has the DNA TGTGCCAGCAGCCAAGGGACAGCTAATCAGCCCCAGCATTTT.

This chain links TRBV2 with TRBJ1-3, with 7 bases matching TRBD1. Trimming took 6 bases from V and 0 from J; bases not matched to a gene: 2. Germline V gene data show CDR1 as SNHLY and CDR2 as FYNNEI. The CDR3 spans 14 residues. The CDR3 DNA is TGTGCCAGCAGGGGACAGCTCTCTGGAAACACCATATATTTT. Protein: CASRGQLSGNTIYF.

This chain connects TRBV18 to TRBJ1-1; 8 bases are shared with TRBD1. The length of the CDR3 is 15 residues. After removal of 4 bases from V and 1 base from J, the junction contained 5 bases not matched to a gene. In germline, CDR1 is KGHSH, CDR2 LQKENI. In DNA form, the CDR3 reads TGTGCCAGCTCACATCGGACAGGGCAGAACACTGAAGCTTTCTTT. Protein: CASSHRTGQNTEAFF.

The DNA for the CDR3 is TGTGCCTGCAACTTAGGAGGAAACATTCAGTACTTC. Translating it yields CACNLGGNIQYF. The chain has TRBV6-6 and TRBJ2-4, with TRBD2 as a possible D gene (5 bases). CDR1 is MNHNY and CDR2 is SVGAGI in the germline V gene (reference sequence). Trimming removed 11 bases at V and 6 bases at J, with 14 bases between. The CDR3 length is 12 residues.

This chain uses TRBV27 with TRBJ1-1; TRBD1 might be the D (6 bases). Germline values: CDR1 MNHEY, CDR2 SMNVEV (reference sequence). Trimming shortened V by 2 bases and J by 0 bases, and 13 bases separated the two germline ends. The CDR3 spans 16 residues. The CDR3 reads CASSLTQGLMNTEAFF. CDR3 bases: TGTGCCAGCAGTTTAACACAGGGCCTCATGAACACTGAAGCTTTCTTT.

The gene calls are TRBV18 and TRBJ2-1; 7 bases agree with TRBD1. CDR1 is KGHSH and CDR2 is LQKENI in the germline V gene. Trimming cost V 4 bases and J 4 bases; bases outside gene matches: 1. This CDR3 spans 13 amino acids. CDR3 bases: TGTGCCAGCTCACGACAGGGTTACAATGAGCAGTTCTTC. Translation: CASSRQGYNEQFF.

This clone occurred once. The J gene is TRBJ2-3, the V gene TRBV18; D perhaps matches TRBD2 (6 bases). This CDR3 is 14 amino acids long. V lost 2 bases and J lost 4, with 10 bases in between. CDR1 and CDR2 from the germline V gene are KGHSH and LQKENI. This CDR3 reads CASSPGTAPDTQYF. The CDR3 DNA reads TGTGCCAGCTCACCAGGGACTGCTCCAGATACGCAGTATTTT.

V usage is TRBV6-5 and J usage is TRBJ2-3; possibly TRBD2 for D (5 bases). The germline CDR1 and CDR2 sequences are MNHEY and SVGAGI. The CDR3 consists of 15 residues. Trimming removed 7 bases at V and 1 base at J, with 15 bases between. This CDR3 is CASKIFGVGTDTQYF. The DNA of the CDR3 is TGTGCCAGCAAAATATTCGGGGTGGGCACAGATACGCAGTATTTT.

The V call is TRBV7-9, the J call TRBJ1-1; D is possibly TRBD1 (5 bases). V was clipped by 8 bases and J by 7 bases, with 17 bases between them. The CDR3 is 13 amino acids. Germline loops: CDR1 SEHNR, CDR2 FQNEAQ (reference sequence). CDR3 DNA sequence: TGTGCCAGCGGCAATAATCAGGGTGGTGAAGCTTTCTTT. The encoded protein is CASGNNQGGEAFF.

The V and J genes are TRBV20-1 and TRBJ2-7; weak D call: TRBD1 (5 bases). Germline CDR1 DFQATT, CDR2 SNEGSKA (reference sequence). The CDR3 extends over 11 amino acids. V lost 5 bases to trimming and J lost 6 bases, with 11 bases between them. The CDR3, as DNA: TGCAGTGCTCTTCTAAGGGGCGAGCAGTACTTC. It codes for CSALLRGEQYF.

This chain links TRBV18 with TRBJ2-5; the match to TRBD1 covers 9 bases. CDR1 is KGHSH, CDR2 LQKENI, per germline. The CDR3 is made up of 15 amino acids. Trimming cost V 3 bases and J 4 bases; bases outside gene matches: 6. The DNA of the CDR3 is TGTGCCAGCTCACCCCTCCGGGACAGGGCAGAGACCCAGTACTTC. It specifies CASSPLRDRAETQYF.

The CDR3 sequence is CAWSVRWGLPSGNTIYF. The CDR3 coding sequence is TGTGCCTGGAGTGTACGGTGGGGGCTCCCCTCTGGAAACACCATATATTTT. This chain connects TRBV30 to TRBJ1-3, with D possibly TRBD1 on 6 matching bases. This CDR3 is built from 17 residues. V shed 0 bases and J shed 0 bases, with 15 bases lying between them. CDR1 GTSNPN and CDR2 SVGIG come from the germline V gene (reference sequence).

This clone occurred once. V is TRBV7-8 and J is TRBJ2-7; 7 bases align to TRBD1. Germline assignment: CDR1 SGHVS and CDR2 FQNEAQ. V shed 1 base and J 2 bases; nucleotides not matched to a gene: 5. The CDR3 sequence is 15 residues long. The CDR3 nucleotides read TGTGCCAGCAGCTTAGGGCTCGACAGGGCCTACGAGCAGTACTTC. Amino acid sequence: CASSLGLDRAYEQYF.